Shown below are 22 T cell receptor beta chains from a single sample sequenced in a study of blood T cell repertoires in COVID-19. Sequenced by immunoSEQ multiplex PCR; TCRdb stores in-frame clones only, minus some. Here the sample spans 130,000 to 150,000 clones, roughly 84% being singletons. Sequencing input: peripheral blood. The receptors derive from a human donor in a cohort sampled during active COVID-19.

In DNA form, the CDR3 reads TGCGCCAGCAGCCCCCCGGGACTAGCGGCTTACAATGAGCAGTTCTTC. This codes for CASSPPGLAAYNEQFF. The rearrangement links TRBV5-1 to TRBJ2-1, with TRBD2 identical over 11 bases. The CDR3 runs to 16 residues. Germline assignment: CDR1 SGHRS and CDR2 YFSETQ. V shed 4 bases, J shed 4 bases, and the junction held 7 bases outside the gene matches.

The chain employs TRBV28 and TRBJ2-1, with a weak D call TRBD2 (6 bases). The CDR3 consists of 14 residues. Germline lookup yields CDR1 MDHEN and CDR2 SYDVKM. V was cut by 7 bases and J by 5 bases, with 15 bases left in between. This CDR3 is CASTKSTGDNEQFF. CDR3 DNA: TGTGCCAGCACCAAAAGCACGGGAGACAATGAGCAGTTCTTC.

The J gene is TRBJ2-3, the V gene TRBV9; 8 nucleotides match TRBD2. With V trimmed by 3 bases and J by 2 bases, 8 bases remained unmatched. The CDR3 runs to 16 residues. CDR1 and CDR2 (germline): SGDLS, YYNGEE. The CDR3 protein is CASSALGTSPTDTQYF. In nucleotides, the CDR3 is TGTGCCAGCAGCGCCCTCGGGACTAGTCCCACAGATACGCAGTATTTT.

The rearrangement uses TRBV11-2 and TRBJ1-3; no firm D call. The length of the CDR3 is 14 residues. The V end lost 5 bases, the J end lost 0 bases, and 8 bases lay between the germline ends. Germline CDR1 and CDR2: SGHAT and FQNNGV. The CDR3 sequence: CASSLLFSGNTIYF. The CDR3 coding sequence is TGTGCCAGCAGCCTACTCTTCTCTGGAAACACCATATATTTT.

CDR3 sequence reads: CASSRSGLSTNEKLFF. For the CDR3, the DNA is TGTGCCAGCAGCCGATCTGGACTGTCAACTAATGAAAAACTGTTTTTT. This chain links TRBV7-4 with TRBJ1-4; no reliable D call. The CDR3 contains 16 residues. Per germline, CDR1 SGHVT and CDR2 SQSDAQ. Trimming removed 5 bases at V and 0 bases at J, with 13 bases between.

V and J are TRBV7-2 and TRBJ2-3; no clear D. The CDR3 is 13 residues long. CDR1 and CDR2 from the germline V gene are SGHTA and FQGNSA. Trimming took 5 bases from V and 6 from J, leaving 12 bases between them. Written as DNA, the CDR3 is TGTGCCAGCAGCCCTACCGACGGGGATACGCAGTATTTT. The encoded protein is CASSPTDGDTQYF. The variable domain in full, completed from reference TRBV7-2 and TRBJ2-3, reads GAGVSQSPSNKVTEKGKDVELRCDPISGHTALYWYRQSLGQGLEFLIYFQGNSAPDKSGLPSDRFSAERTGGSVSTLTIQRTQQEDSAVYLCASSPTDGDTQYFGPGTRLTVL.

The chain employs TRBV5-1 and TRBJ2-5, with 15 bases lining up with TRBD2. The CDR3 consists of 17 residues. CDR1 is SGHRS and CDR2 is YFSETQ in the germline V gene. The V segment lost 2 bases and the J segment 5 bases; nucleotides outside the gene matches: 7. The CDR3 loop is CASSFGLAGGSPETQYF. In DNA form, the CDR3 reads TGCGCCAGCAGCTTCGGACTAGCGGGGGGGTCCCCGGAGACCCAGTACTTC.

The rearrangement uses TRBV28 and TRBJ2-1; TRBD1 is a possible D gene (5 bases). V was shortened by 3 bases and J by 6 bases, with 9 bases between the two germline ends. The CDR3 has 13 amino acids. CDR1 is MDHEN and CDR2 is SYDVKM in the germline V gene. In nucleotides, the CDR3 is TGTGCCAGCAGTTTCCGAGACAGCAATGAGCAGTTCTTC. Amino acids: CASSFRDSNEQFF.

The chain recombines TRBV27 with TRBJ1-2, with TRBD1 as a possible D gene (5 bases). Germline CDR1 is MNHEY and CDR2 is SMNVEV (reference sequence). Trimming shortened V by 3 bases and J by 4 bases, and 12 bases separated the two germline ends. The length of the CDR3 is 14 residues. The CDR3 loop is CASSFGGLPYGYTF. The DNA for the CDR3 is TGTGCCAGCAGTTTCGGGGGGTTACCCTATGGCTACACCTTC.

The genes are TRBV3-1 (or the pseudogene TRBV3-2) and TRBJ1-1; no definite D call. Germline loops: CDR1 LGHDT, CDR2 YNNKEL (reference sequence). V was cut by 2 bases and J by 4 bases, with 11 bases left in between. The CDR3 has 14 residues. The CDR3 reads CASSQSARGTEAFF. In nucleotides, the CDR3 is TGTGCCAGCAGCCAATCGGCGCGGGGCACTGAAGCTTTCTTT.

This sequence joins TRBV2 and TRBJ1-5, with 7 bases identical to TRBD1. Germline V gene data show CDR1 as SNHLY and CDR2 as FYNNEI. The CDR3 totals 13 residues. J lost 11 bases, V lost 4 bases, and 8 bases had no gene match. The CDR3 spells CASSGRQGGSQHF. The CDR3 DNA reads TGTGCCAGCAGTGGTCGACAGGGCGGTTCCCAGCATTTT.

The chain uses TRBV19 and TRBJ2-1; TRBD2 agrees at 10 bases. CDR1 and CDR2 from the germline V gene are LNHDA and SQIVND (reference sequence). V lost 6 bases to trimming and J lost 3 bases; unmatched junction nucleotides: 5. CDR3 length equals 15 residues. CDR3 nucleotides: TGTGCCAGTAGCCCGTCTAGCGGGAGCTACAATGAGCAGTTCTTC. This encodes CASSPSSGSYNEQFF.

The V and J genes are TRBV5-4 and TRBJ2-6; D gene uncertain. Trimming stripped 0 bases from V and 4 bases from J, with 8 bases between. CDR3 length: 15 amino acids. From germline, CDR1 is SGHNT and CDR2 YYREEE (reference sequence). The CDR3 DNA follows: TGTGCCAGCAGCTTGGTGAGTCCCGGGGCCAACGTCCTGACTTTC. It encodes CASSLVSPGANVLTF.

This clone was picked up one time. The CDR3 loop is CASSGAGAYNEQFF. CDR3 nucleotides: TGTGCCAGCAGTGGTGCGGGAGCCTACAATGAGCAGTTCTTC. This chain uses TRBV2 with TRBJ2-1, with 7 bases lining up with TRBD2. The trim removed 4 bases at V and 2 bases at J, leaving 2 bases unmatched. In germline, CDR1 is SNHLY, CDR2 FYNNEI. The CDR3 extends over 14 amino acids.

The chain joins TRBV7-9 to TRBJ1-3; D possibly corresponds to TRBD1 (5 bases). Trimming removed 3 bases from V and 4 bases from J, with 10 bases in between. The length of the CDR3 is 14 residues. Germline assignment: CDR1 SEHNR and CDR2 FQNEAQ (reference sequence). CDR3 protein: CASSFDSRGNTIYF. The CDR3 bases are TGTGCCAGCAGCTTCGACAGTCGAGGAAACACCATATATTTT.

CDR3 sequence: CASSLNGQAYEQYV. CDR3 DNA: TGTGCCAGCAGCTTAAACGGACAGGCGTACGAGCAGTACGTC. The chain employs TRBV11-1 and TRBJ2-7; 7 bases match TRBD1. CDR3 length: 14 amino acids. Looked up from germline, CDR1 is SGHAT and CDR2 is FQDESV (reference sequence). With 2 bases clipped from V and 4 bases from J, the junction kept 5 bases outside the gene matches.

V is TRBV29-1 and J is TRBJ2-5, with 9 positions matching TRBD1. CDR1 SQVTM and CDR2 ANQGSEA come from the germline V gene. This CDR3 has 16 amino acids. V was pared by 6 bases and J by 4 bases, with 15 bases of the junction left unmatched. CDR3 region: CSVVPWAQGARETQYF. The CDR3 nucleotides read TGCAGCGTCGTCCCTTGGGCACAGGGGGCGCGAGAGACCCAGTACTTC. The full variable domain, in which reference TRBV29-1 and TRBJ2-5 provide the parts outside the CDR3, is SAVISQKPSRDICQRGTSLTIQCQVDSQVTMMFWYRQQPGQSLTLIATANQGSEATYESGFVIDKFPISRPNLTFSTLTVSNMSPEDSSIYLCSVVPWAQGARETQYFGPGTRLLVL.

This clone was observed a single time. The rearrangement uses TRBV28 and TRBJ2-2; D remains unclear. The CDR3 spans 13 residues. The germline V gene has CDR1 MDHEN and CDR2 SYDVKM. As DNA, the CDR3 is TGTGCACACAGAGATTCGAACACCGGGGAGCTGTTTTTT. It specifies CAHRDSNTGELFF.

Sample share makes this clone medium-sized (0.01 to 0.1%). The chain uses TRBV28 and TRBJ2-7, with 9 positions matching TRBD1. The V gene end was trimmed by 2 bases and the J gene end by 10 bases; junction bases not matched to a gene: 3. Germline assignment: CDR1 MDHEN and CDR2 SYDVKM. The CDR3 is made up of 12 amino acids. CDR3 sequence: CASSLNRGHQYV. The CDR3 coding sequence is TGTGCCAGCAGTTTAAACAGGGGGCACCAGTACGTC.

The chain links TRBV6-5 to TRBJ2-1, with a tentative D call TRBD2 (6 bases). The CDR3 length is 14 residues. V gave up 7 bases and J gave up 0 bases, with 10 bases separating them. In germline, CDR1 is MNHEY, CDR2 SVGAGI. The CDR3 coding sequence is TGTGCCAGCACTAGCGAGAGCTCCTACAATGAGCAGTTCTTC. This codes for CASTSESSYNEQFF.

V usage is TRBV29-1 and J usage is TRBJ1-2; D gene unclear. V was cut by 6 bases and J by 0 bases, with 14 bases left in between. There are 14 residues in the CDR3. The germline V gene has CDR1 SQVTM and CDR2 ANQGSEA. As DNA, the CDR3 is TGCAGCGTCCGTGGGGAGAACTCTAACTATGGCTACACCTTC. Residues: CSVRGENSNYGYTF.

The chain links TRBV28 to TRBJ2-7; 8 bases map to TRBD2. Germline trimming cut 7 bases from V and 7 bases from J; bases unmatched to any gene: 12. Germline-derived CDR1 and CDR2 are MDHEN and SYDVKM. CDR3 length: 14 amino acids. CDR3 sequence reads: CASTPSGSPGEQYV. CDR3 in DNA: TGTGCCAGCACCCCTAGCGGGTCTCCTGGGGAGCAGTACGTC.